The T cell receptor beta chain under discussion was sequenced for a study of blood T cell repertoires in COVID-19. Original processing notes: The assay estimated nucleated cells by amplifying reference gene primers. Libraries were prepared by immunoSEQ multiplex PCR; TCRdb keeps only in-frame clonotypes and omits some of them. V and J calls and clone size follow that table, whereas D and trimming were derived from the DNA. The data show 90,000 to 120,000 clones, 89% seen once. This clonotype was obtained from a man between 40 and 49 years old with active or convalescent COVID-19. Sequenced material: peripheral blood.

The chain's CDR3 is CASSLSQDNEQFF. CDR3 DNA sequence: TGTGCCAGCAGCTTGAGCCAGGACAATGAGCAGTTCTTC. The chain combines TRBV5-6 with TRBJ2-1; D is uncertain. The CDR3 is made up of 13 amino acids. The germline gives CDR1 SGHDT, CDR2 YYEEEE. The ends were cut back, 1 base at V and 5 bases at J, with 7 bases in the middle.